This T cell receptor beta chain was captured by sequencing in a study of blood T cell repertoires in COVID-19. Overall study context: Italy, Spain and the United States were the sources of the convalescent and acute COVID-19 samples. PBMCs, B-cell-depleted T cells, or T cells were the source of the cDNA or gDNA that made up the material.

Profiling relied on immunoSEQ multiplex PCR, and the TCRdb table lists in-frame clones only, not all of them. The repertoire holds 200,000 to 250,000 clones, 80% to 90% seen once, with more than 0.75% in the top ten. The V gene's germline CDR1 is GTSNPN and CDR2 SVGIG (reference sequence). This CDR3 has 12 residues. Trimming stripped 1 base from V and 3 bases from J, with 6 bases between. Of note for this clone: This sample includes further DNA sequences coding for the same CDR3.

The TCR sequence derives from a man aged 40-50 years with acute or convalescent COVID-19. Input material: peripheral blood. The J gene is TRBJ1-1, the V gene TRBV30; D is undetermined. The CDR3 reads CAWSDRDTEAFF. Here the CDR3 DNA reads TGTGCCTGGAGTGACCGGGACACTGAAGCTTTCTTT.